The 27 T cell receptor beta chains reported below all come from one sample, sequenced in a study of blood T cell repertoires in COVID-19. Assay used: immunoSEQ multiplex PCR; TCRdb lists only in-frame clones, some missing. This table holds over 600,000 clones, 75% to 90% found once. Sequencing input: peripheral blood. These receptors originate from a woman younger than 30 with acute or convalescent COVID-19.

The J gene is TRBJ1-3, the V gene TRBV19, with D possibly TRBD1 on 5 matching bases. The CDR3 loop spans 15 amino acids. Trimming pared 7 bases from V and 4 bases from J, leaving 17 bases between. Germline V gives CDR1 LNHDA, CDR2 SQIVND (reference sequence). DNA of the CDR3: TGTGCCAGTACACAGGACACGGCCGGGGGAAACACCATATATTTT. Encoded protein: CASTQDTAGGNTIYF.

The chain employs TRBV18 and TRBJ2-7; 7 nucleotides agree with TRBD2. Trimming cost V 3 bases and J 2 bases; bases outside gene matches: 7. CDR1 is KGHSH and CDR2 is LQKENI in the germline V gene. CDR3 length: 15 residues. CDR3: CASSPPGGRPYEQYF. The CDR3 region has the DNA TGTGCCAGCTCACCCCCGGGGGGTCGGCCCTACGAGCAGTACTTC.

The chain joins TRBV5-1 to TRBJ2-7; D may be TRBD2 (6 bases). This CDR3 comprises 14 residues. Germline CDR1 and CDR2: SGHRS and YFSETQ. The V gene lost 2 bases and the J gene lost 12 bases, with 21 bases spanning the gap. This CDR3 is CASSFGSSGFPPYF. The CDR3 bases are TGCGCCAGCAGCTTCGGGAGTAGTGGGTTTCCCCCGTACTTC.

The chain joins TRBV5-4 to TRBJ1-2; D may be TRBD1 (5 bases). Trimming left V 0 bases short and J 3 bases short, with 12 bases between. The CDR3 has 15 amino acids. The V gene's germline CDR1 is SGHNT and CDR2 YYREEE (reference sequence). The CDR3 reads CASSLDVGGDYGYTF. The CDR3 nucleotides are TGTGCCAGCAGCTTGGACGTCGGGGGGGACTATGGCTACACCTTC.

The CDR3: CASSLYGTSGAYEQFF. The CDR3 region has the DNA TGCGCCAGCAGCTTGTATGGGACTAGCGGGGCGTATGAGCAGTTCTTC. The V call is TRBV5-1, the J call TRBJ2-1; TRBD2 matches at 13 bases. Germline-derived CDR1 and CDR2 are SGHRS and YFSETQ. This CDR3 is built from 16 residues. V was clipped by 1 base and J by 8 bases; unmatched bases: 6.

This chain connects TRBV25-1 to TRBJ2-3; TRBD2 agrees at 10 bases. The CDR3 runs to 13 residues. V lost 1 base, J lost 14 bases, and 6 bases stayed unmatched. Germline CDR1 is MGHDK and CDR2 is SYGVNS. CDR3 nucleotide sequence: TGTGCCAGCAGTGAATGGGGGACTAGCGTGTTGTATTTT. Translated, it gives CASSEWGTSVLYF.

As regards this clone: The identical CDR3 is also encoded by other nucleotide sequences in the sample. The gene calls are TRBV7-2 and TRBJ2-7; D is undetermined. The V gene lost 4 bases and the J gene lost 2 bases, with 6 bases spanning the gap. The CDR3 is 12 residues long. CDR1 SGHTA and CDR2 FQGNSA come from the germline V gene. CDR3 residues: CASSSRAYEQYF. In DNA, the CDR3 is TGTGCCAGCAGCTCCCGTGCCTACGAGCAGTACTTC.

This clone showed up just once. The chain recombines TRBV24-1 with TRBJ2-5, with 11 bases identical to TRBD2. V lost 1 base and J lost 10; bases outside the gene matches: 7. Germline values: CDR1 KGHDR, CDR2 SFDVKD. The CDR3 loop spans 15 amino acids. Here the CDR3 reads CATSDFSVAGGRQYF. The CDR3 bases are TGTGCCACCAGTGATTTCTCGGTAGCGGGGGGGCGCCAGTACTTC.

The chain joins TRBV15 to TRBJ2-3; TRBD2 agrees at 11 bases. Germline CDR1 reads LNHNV; CDR2 reads YYDKDF (reference sequence). There are 16 residues in the CDR3. V was pared by 5 bases and J by 2 bases, with 6 bases of the junction left unmatched. CDR3 protein: CATSSLTSGVTDTQYF. The CDR3 bases are TGTGCCACCAGCTCATTGACTAGCGGGGTCACAGATACGCAGTATTTT. Full variable domain (remainder filled in from reference TRBV15 and TRBJ2-3): DAMVIQNPRYQVTQFGKPVTLSCSQTLNHNVMYWYQQKSSQAPKLLFHYYDKDFNNEADTPDNFQSRRPNTSFCFLDIRSPGLGDTAMYLCATSSLTSGVTDTQYFGPGTRLTVL.

The genes are TRBV13 and TRBJ2-5; 7 nucleotides match TRBD2. The CDR3 is 15 residues long. J was trimmed by 7 bases and V by 0 bases; bases with no gene match: 8. CDR1 and CDR2 from the germline V gene are PRHDT and FYEKMQ (reference sequence). DNA of the CDR3: TGTGCCAGCAGCTTAGGTAGCGGGTCCGGCGGGACCCAGTACTTC. It codes for CASSLGSGSGGTQYF.

The V and J genes are TRBV10-1 and TRBJ1-2; 7 nucleotides match TRBD1. V lost 7 bases, J lost 5 bases, and 19 bases stayed unmatched. Per the germline V gene, CDR1 is WNHNN and CDR2 is SYGVQD (reference sequence). The CDR3 is 17 residues long. The CDR3 nucleotides are TGCGCCAGCACTACATACACAGGGGCCAACGGGAATTATGGCTACACCTTC. Residues: CASTTYTGANGNYGYTF.

The chain joins TRBV19 to TRBJ1-4; possible D gene TRBD1, 6 bases. The CDR3 length is 16 residues. V was shortened by 5 bases and J by 5 bases, with 18 bases between the two germline ends. The germline V gene encodes CDR1 LNHDA and CDR2 SQIVND (reference sequence). The CDR3 spells CASSPRQGKGNEKLFF. CDR3 DNA: TGTGCCAGTAGTCCCCGTCAGGGGAAGGGCAATGAAAAACTGTTTTTT.

The chain is built from TRBV7-9 and TRBJ1-3; TRBD1 matches 9 bases. Trimming took 5 bases from V and 4 from J; bases not matched to a gene: 12. CDR1 SEHNR and CDR2 FQNEAQ come from the germline V gene (reference sequence). This CDR3 spans 17 amino acids. CDR3 nucleotides: TGTGCCAGCAGCCTTTCAACAGGGGGCTTTGGGGGAAACACCATATATTTT. Its protein is CASSLSTGGFGGNTIYF.

The chain is built from TRBV4-3 and TRBJ1-1; tentative D call: TRBD1 (5 bases). CDR1 is LGHNA and CDR2 is YSLEER in the germline V gene. V lost 1 base and J lost 1, with 10 bases in between. This CDR3 has 15 residues. CDR3 protein: CASSQGTGQNTEAFF. The DNA of the CDR3 is TGCGCCAGCAGCCAAGGTACTGGACAGAACACTGAAGCTTTCTTT.

As DNA, the CDR3 is TGTGCCAGCAGCTTGTTCGGGGGAGCTAACTATGGCTACACCTTC. Translation: CASSLFGGANYGYTF. The J gene is TRBJ1-2, the V gene TRBV5-4; TRBD1 might be the D (5 bases). The V and J ends lost 1 base and 0 bases respectively, with 10 bases between them. From germline, CDR1 is SGHNT and CDR2 YYREEE (reference sequence). The CDR3 covers 15 residues.

V usage is TRBV9 and J usage is TRBJ1-2; 8 nucleotides line up with TRBD1. With 3 bases clipped from V and 3 bases from J, the junction kept 4 bases outside the gene matches. This CDR3 is 14 amino acids long. Germline CDR1 reads SGDLS; CDR2 reads YYNGEE. CDR3 sequence reads: CASSDDRGDYGYTF. The CDR3 bases are TGTGCCAGCAGCGATGACAGGGGAGACTATGGCTACACCTTC.

The chain is built from TRBV3-1 (or the pseudogene TRBV3-2) and TRBJ2-2; 7 bases are a match to TRBD1. The CDR3 loop spans 15 amino acids. V was clipped by 0 bases and J by 7 bases; unmatched bases: 5. The germline V gene has CDR1 LGHDT and CDR2 YNNKEL (reference sequence). CDR3 amino acids: CASSQDHPGGGELFF. The CDR3 DNA reads as TGTGCCAGCAGCCAAGATCACCCAGGGGGCGGGGAGCTGTTTTTT.

The rearrangement joins TRBV29-1 to TRBJ1-2; TRBD1 might be the D (6 bases). With 1 base removed from V and 7 bases from J, the gap between germline ends came to 13 bases. Germline loops: CDR1 SQVTM, CDR2 ANQGSEA. This CDR3 has 13 amino acids. The chain's CDR3 is CSVEASRGVGYTF. The CDR3 DNA reads as TGCAGCGTTGAAGCGTCCAGGGGTGTTGGCTACACCTTC.

This clone was observed a single time. The chain recombines TRBV4-1 with TRBJ1-1; D perhaps matches TRBD1 (6 bases). With 4 bases removed from V and 6 bases from J, the gap between germline ends came to 15 bases. CDR1 MGHRA and CDR2 YSYEKL come from the germline V gene. The CDR3 is made up of 14 amino acids. CDR3 protein: CASSPTGLKAEAFF. CDR3 in DNA: TGCGCCAGCAGCCCCACAGGGCTTAAGGCTGAAGCTTTCTTT.

The CDR3 sequence: CASTIANTGELFF. In nucleotides, the CDR3 is TGTGCCAGCACGATCGCGAACACCGGGGAGCTGTTTTTT. V gene TRBV7-9 combines with J gene TRBJ2-2; D is undetermined. The V gene's germline CDR1 is SEHNR and CDR2 FQNEAQ (reference sequence). V dropped 7 bases and J dropped 0 bases, with 6 bases sitting between them. CDR3 size: 13 residues.

For the CDR3, the DNA is TGTGCCAGCAGTAACTACAGGGGCACTGAAGCTTTCTTT. Encoded protein: CASSNYRGTEAFF. The chain carries TRBV27 and TRBJ1-1; TRBD1 matches 7 bases. The CDR3 is made up of 13 amino acids. J gave up 4 bases and V 5 bases, and 4 bases lay outside the gene matches. Germline lookup yields CDR1 MNHEY and CDR2 SMNVEV (reference sequence).

This clone showed up just once. This rearrangement joins TRBV4-3 to TRBJ2-1, with TRBD2 as a possible D gene (6 bases). Germline V gene data show CDR1 as LGHNA and CDR2 as YSLEER. The ends were cut back, 5 bases at V and 7 bases at J, with 18 bases in the middle. CDR3 length: 15 residues. The CDR3 is CASSFYLGGGNEQFF. DNA of the CDR3: TGCGCCAGCAGCTTCTACTTAGGTGGGGGGAATGAGCAGTTCTTC.

The rearrangement links TRBV4-3 to TRBJ1-2, with D perhaps matching TRBD1 (6 bases). This CDR3 has 17 amino acids. V gave up 0 bases and J gave up 4 bases, with 18 bases separating them. Germline CDR1 and CDR2: LGHNA and YSLEER. CDR3 loop: CASSQDLGVDRTYGYTF. DNA for the CDR3: TGCGCCAGCAGCCAAGATTTAGGGGTAGACAGGACCTATGGCTACACCTTC.

This chain connects TRBV5-6 to TRBJ1-1; D is uncertain. Germline V lookup: CDR1 SGHDT, CDR2 YYEEEE. The V and J ends lost 1 base and 0 bases respectively, with 7 bases between them. The CDR3 contains 14 residues. In DNA, the CDR3 is TGTGCCAGCAGCTTGCGGGAATTGAACACTGAAGCTTTCTTT. Translating it yields CASSLRELNTEAFF.

The gene calls are TRBV4-3 and TRBJ2-1, with D tentatively TRBD1 (5 bases). The CDR3 totals 15 residues. Trimming cost V 0 bases and J 2 bases, with 8 bases left between them. The germline V gene encodes CDR1 LGHNA and CDR2 YSLEER. This CDR3 is CASSQDQGTYNEQFF. The CDR3 DNA reads as TGCGCCAGCAGCCAAGATCAGGGCACCTACAATGAGCAGTTCTTC.

The chain employs TRBV6-5 and TRBJ2-1; 9 nucleotides line up with TRBD2. Looked up from germline, CDR1 is MNHEY and CDR2 is SVGAGI. The CDR3 consists of 15 residues. Trimming took 11 bases from V and 6 from J; bases not matched to a gene: 14. CDR3 sequence reads: CASHGRAGGSNEQFF. The CDR3 nucleotides are TGTGCCTCTCACGGGCGCGCGGGGGGGTCCAATGAGCAGTTCTTC.

The chain is built from TRBV10-3 and TRBJ2-7, with a possible D match to TRBD2 (5 bases). Per germline, CDR1 ENHRY and CDR2 SYGVKD. The V end lost 3 bases, the J end lost 3 bases, and 12 bases lay between the germline ends. The CDR3 contains 14 residues. Here the CDR3 DNA reads TGTGCCATCAGTGAAGACTACACGGGCTACGAGCAGTACTTC. Encoded protein: CAISEDYTGYEQYF.